A selection of T cell receptor beta chains follows, all from one sample in a study of tumor-infiltrating lymphocytes in primary liver carcinoma. Each CDR3 protein is one row after TCRdb ran MiXCR on the multiplex PCR reads. Among 100,000 to 150,000 distinct CDR3 sequences, around two thirds were seen once, and the ten largest hold roughly 9%. Sequencing input: liver tumor tissue from sampling region 1. The receptors were sampled from a woman aged 60-75 years with primary liver carcinoma and hepatitis B virus infection. The CDR3 runs from the conserved cysteine through the conserved F or W. Fields, in order: clone size, D gene, V gene, J gene, CDR3 protein, CDR3 DNA. D genes are given only for firm matches. Rows may omit the clone size; those that give it use once, few, many or a size class.

clone_size: once
d_call: TRBD2
v_call: TRBV6-1
j_call: TRBJ2-3
cdr3_aa: CASNESGGDTQCF
cdr3_nt: TGTGCCAGCAATGAATCTGGGGGGGATACGCAGTGTTTT

clone_size: .
d_call: .
v_call: TRBV21-1
j_call: TRBJ2-3
cdr3_aa: CASSSRPTGGCADTQYF
cdr3_nt: TGTGCCAGCAGCTCCCGTCCGACGGGGGGCTGCGCAGATACGCAGTATTTT

clone_size: few
d_call: TRBD2
v_call: TRBV5-1
j_call: TRBJ2-1
cdr3_aa: CASSYGTSGTILFF
cdr3_nt: TGCGCCAGCAGCTATGGGACTAGCGGGACAATTCTGTTCTTC

clone_size: .
d_call: .
v_call: TRBV29-1
j_call: TRBJ1-2
cdr3_aa: CSVDGRGDYGYTF
cdr3_nt: TGCAGCGTTGACGGACGGGGAGACTATGGCTACACCTTC

clone_size: .
d_call: .
v_call: TRBV24-1
j_call: TRBJ2-3
cdr3_aa: CATSDRTGHTDTQYF
cdr3_nt: TGTGCCACCAGTGATCGTACAGGCCATACAGATACGCAGTATTTT

clone_size: once
d_call: .
v_call: TRBV5-4
j_call: TRBJ2-5
cdr3_aa: CASSLTGSDYQETQYF
cdr3_nt: TGTGCCAGCAGCTTGACCGGGTCGGACTACCAAGAGACCCAGTACTTC

clone_size: .
d_call: .
v_call: TRBV28
j_call: TRBJ2-7
cdr3_aa: CASSQGGALGQYF
cdr3_nt: TGTGCCAGCAGCCAGGGGGGGGCGCTTGGGCAGTACTTC

clone_size: many
d_call: .
v_call: TRBV6-6
j_call: TRBJ1-1
cdr3_aa: CASSSPGGFEAFF
cdr3_nt: TGTGCCAGCAGTTCCCCTGGGGGTTTTGAAGCTTTCTTT

clone_size: few
d_call: TRBD2
v_call: TRBV4-1
j_call: TRBJ2-1
cdr3_aa: CASSQEPSGRYNEQFF
cdr3_nt: TGCGCCAGCAGCCAAGAACCTAGCGGGAGGTACAATGAGCAGTTCTTC

clone_size: .
d_call: TRBD1
v_call: TRBV19
j_call: TRBJ2-7
cdr3_aa: CASGQGAVYEQYF
cdr3_nt: TGTGCCAGCGGACAGGGGGCGGTTTACGAGCAGTACTTC

clone_size: once
d_call: .
v_call: TRBV4-1
j_call: TRBJ1-5
cdr3_aa: CASSHPNNQPQHF
cdr3_nt: TGCGCCAGCAGCCATCCCAACAATCAGCCCCAGCATTTT

clone_size: .
d_call: .
v_call: TRBV19
j_call: TRBJ1-1
cdr3_aa: CASSIVSGREAEAFF
cdr3_nt: TGTGCCAGTAGCATCGTGAGCGGGCGCGAAGCTGAAGCTTTCTTT

clone_size: many
d_call: TRBD2
v_call: TRBV10-3
j_call: TRBJ2-7
cdr3_aa: CAISDSGLATEQYF
cdr3_nt: TGTGCCATCAGTGACTCAGGACTAGCCACCGAGCAGTACTTC

clone_size: .
d_call: TRBD2
v_call: TRBV30
j_call: TRBJ2-3
cdr3_aa: CAWSGGTSGASDTQYF
cdr3_nt: TGTGCCTGGAGTGGGGGGACTAGCGGGGCATCAGATACGCAGTATTTT

clone_size: once
d_call: TRBD2
v_call: TRBV12-3/TRBV12-4
j_call: TRBJ2-2
cdr3_aa: CASSSGLAVTGELLF
cdr3_nt: TGTGCCAGCAGTTCTGGACTAGCGGTCACCGGTGAGCTGTTATTT

clone_size: once
d_call: .
v_call: TRBV11-2
j_call: TRBJ2-5
cdr3_aa: CASSDPRGETQYF
cdr3_nt: TGTGCCAGCAGTGACCCACGTGGGGAGACCCAGTACTTC

clone_size: .
d_call: TRBD2
v_call: TRBV11-3
j_call: TRBJ2-2
cdr3_aa: CASTSGLAGGPCGELFF
cdr3_nt: TGTGCCAGCACCTCAGGACTAGCAGGAGGGCCCTGCGGGGAGCTGTTTTTT

clone_size: many
d_call: .
v_call: TRBV6-1
j_call: TRBJ1-5
cdr3_aa: CASSDTGGGQPQHF
cdr3_nt: TGTGCCAGCAGTGACACGGGGGGCGGTCAGCCCCAGCATTTT

clone_size: .
d_call: TRBD2
v_call: TRBV5-1
j_call: TRBJ2-1
cdr3_aa: CASSASGYNEQFF
cdr3_nt: TGCGCCAGCAGTGCTAGCGGATACAATGAGCAGTTCTTC

clone_size: many
d_call: .
v_call: TRBV6-1
j_call: TRBJ1-2
cdr3_aa: CASSENGADDGYTF
cdr3_nt: TGTGCCAGCAGTGAAAATGGGGCGGATGATGGCTACACCTTC

clone_size: .
d_call: .
v_call: TRBV11-2
j_call: TRBJ2-7
cdr3_aa: CASSSTEVEQYF
cdr3_nt: TGTGCCAGCAGCTCTACAGAGGTCGAGCAGTACTTC

clone_size: .
d_call: TRBD1
v_call: TRBV28
j_call: TRBJ2-3
cdr3_aa: CASSLWDRGRGCTDTQYF
cdr3_nt: TGTGCCAGCAGTTTATGGGACAGGGGGCGAGGCTGCACAGATACGCAGTATTTT

clone_size: .
d_call: TRBD2
v_call: TRBV11-2
j_call: TRBJ2-1
cdr3_aa: CASSRRLVGGPGDEHFF
cdr3_nt: TGTGCTAGCAGCAGGAGACTAGTGGGAGGGCCGGGGGATGAGCACTTCTTC

clone_size: .
d_call: .
v_call: TRBV5-1
j_call: TRBJ2-1
cdr3_aa: CAGSLDTQYNEQFF
cdr3_nt: TGCGCCGGCAGCTTGGACACTCAGTACAATGAGCAGTTCTTC

clone_size: many
d_call: .
v_call: TRBV6-5
j_call: TRBJ2-7
cdr3_aa: CASSDYGRGKSYEQYF
cdr3_nt: TGTGCCAGCAGTGACTACGGACGTGGAAAATCCTACGAGCAGTACTTC

clone_size: .
d_call: .
v_call: TRBV7-9
j_call: TRBJ2-1
cdr3_aa: CANSPAGGKNEQFF
cdr3_nt: TGTGCCAACAGCCCGGCAGGGGGGAAGAATGAGCAGTTCTTC

clone_size: .
d_call: .
v_call: TRBV29-1
j_call: TRBJ1-1
cdr3_aa: CSVELGAHDTEAFF
cdr3_nt: TGCAGCGTTGAACTGGGGGCCCACGACACTGAAGCTTTCTTC

clone_size: .
d_call: .
v_call: TRBV10-3
j_call: TRBJ1-5
cdr3_aa: CVISTTNQPQRF
cdr3_nt: TGTGTCATCTCGACGACAAATCAGCCCCAGCGTTTT